Detailed here is one T cell receptor beta chain. These data come from a study of blood T cell repertoires in COVID-19. Data came from immunoSEQ multiplex PCR; TCRdb stores just in-frame clones and leaves some out. The sample includes approximately 390,000 clones, 90% of them seen just once. The germline V gene has CDR1 LGHDT and CDR2 YNNKEL (reference sequence). The V gene end was trimmed by 5 bases and the J gene end by 5 bases; junction bases not matched to a gene: 10. The CDR3 contains 17 residues. Sequencing was carried out using peripheral blood. The J gene is TRBJ2-2, the V gene TRBV3-1 (or the pseudogene TRBV3-2); 11 bases fit TRBD1. The source of this sequence is a young man with active or convalescent COVID-19. This CDR3 reads CASSSYRGTGGTGELFF. CDR3 nucleotides: TGTGCCAGCAGCTCGTACCGAGGGACAGGGGGGACCGGGGAGCTGTTTTTT.